The T cell receptor (beta chain) under discussion was sequenced for a study of cytomegalovirus exposure and HLA in healthy donors. This clone was detected only a few times. Its antigen is unidentified. Points from the study as a whole: The HLA-A and HLA-B alleles of most subjects were reportedly predicted accurately from TCR beta sequences. Prior analysis indicated that the majority of TCR beta V segments exhibited productivity approximately 90% or approximately 30% of the time. Some TCR beta chains (164 of them) were listed as cytomegalovirus-associated. Apart from CMV serostatus, no immune exposure information was available.

This CDR3 is 14 amino acids long. The V gene end was trimmed by 3 bases and the J gene end by 4 bases; junction bases not matched to a gene: 6. From germline, CDR1 is SQVTM and CDR2 ANQGSEA. This PCR relied on a set of 60 Vbeta primers and 13 Jbeta primers. Here immunoSEQ multiplex PCR was the method, and the copy in TCRdb shows in-frame clones only, minus some. The table has more than 95,000 clones, less than 80% seen once. The receptor was isolated from a woman in her forties or fifties in good health and CMV-seropositive. Sequenced sample: PBMCs. The gene calls are TRBV29-1 and TRBJ1-2; TRBD1 matches at 9 bases. The CDR3 loop reads CSVELTGGPYGYTF. The CDR3 region has the DNA TGCAGCGTTGAGTTAACAGGGGGCCCCTATGGCTACACCTTC. Variable domain in full (rest from reference TRBV29-1 and TRBJ1-2): SAVISQKPSRDICQRGTSLTIQCQVDSQVTMMFWYRQQPGQSLTLIATANQGSEATYESGFVIDKFPISRPNLTFSTLTVSNMSPEDSSIYLCSVELTGGPYGYTFGSGTRLTVV.